The 21 T cell receptor beta chains given below trace back to one sample, sequenced in a study of cytomegalovirus exposure and HLA in healthy donors. Use of 60 Vbeta and 13 Jbeta primers characterized the PCR. TCRdb's copy holds only in-frame clones and misses some; the assay was immunoSEQ multiplex PCR. This table holds roughly 120,000 clones, 80% found once. Sequenced: PBMCs. The receptors come from a male donor in good health and CMV-seronegative.

This chain uses TRBV4-2 with TRBJ2-1; 7 positions agree with TRBD2. Germline V lookup: CDR1 LGHNA, CDR2 YNFKEQ. Trimming removed 4 bases from V and 6 bases from J; junction bases left unmatched: 9. The CDR3 has 15 amino acids. The CDR3 DNA sequence: TGTGCCAGCAGCCTTTCACAAGCGGGACTCAATGAGCAGTTCTTC. It specifies CASSLSQAGLNEQFF.

A few counts support this clone. This chain connects TRBV7-2 to TRBJ2-6; 7 bases align to TRBD1. V dropped 1 base and J dropped 1; count of bases not matched to a gene: 4. This CDR3 has 17 amino acids. The germline gives CDR1 SGHTA, CDR2 FQGNSA. CDR3 region: CASSLGPRGSGANVLTF. The CDR3 DNA follows: TGTGCCAGCAGCTTAGGTCCCAGGGGGTCTGGGGCCAACGTCCTGACTTTC. Variable domain in full (rest from reference TRBV7-2 and TRBJ2-6): GAGVSQSPSNKVTEKGKDVELRCDPISGHTALYWYRQSLGQGLEFLIYFQGNSAPDKSGLPSDRFSAERTGGSVSTLTIQRTQQEDSAVYLCASSLGPRGSGANVLTFGAGSRLTVL.

The chain links TRBV19 to TRBJ1-1; TRBD1 agrees at 7 bases. Germline values: CDR1 LNHDA, CDR2 SQIVND (reference sequence). The CDR3 contains 13 residues. Trimming cost V 6 bases and J 5 bases; bases outside gene matches: 6. The CDR3 DNA is TGTGCCAGTAGGCGACAGGGTAGTACTGAAGCTTTCTTT. Protein: CASRRQGSTEAFF.

This clone was detected a few times. One end of the junction varies from germline; a read error may be responsible. This chain joins TRBV11-2 and TRBJ1-1; D unresolved. There are 13 residues in the CDR3. Per germline, CDR1 SGHAT and CDR2 FQNNGV. As DNA, the CDR3 is TGTGCCGGCAGCTTAGCAGCGAGGACTGAAGCTTTCTTT. It yields the protein CAGSLAARTEAFF.

This clone appeared once. The chain couples TRBV15 to TRBJ1-2, with a possible D match to TRBD1 (5 bases). CDR3 length: 15 amino acids. V was clipped by 1 base and J by 3 bases, with 12 bases between them. Germline CDR1 is LNHNV and CDR2 is YYDKDF (reference sequence). CDR3 DNA sequence: TGTGCCACCAGCAGAGCGGTTGACAGCCACTATGGCTACACCTTC. As protein: CATSRAVDSHYGYTF.

The rearrangement links TRBV7-6 to TRBJ1-1, with 7 bases identical to TRBD1. Germline V gene lookup returns CDR1 SGHVS and CDR2 FNYEAQ. The V gene end was trimmed by 1 base and the J gene end by 0 bases; junction bases not matched to a gene: 11. The CDR3 spans 18 residues. CDR3 sequence reads: CASSLDLRTGALNTEAFF. The CDR3 nucleotides read TGTGCCAGCAGCTTAGACCTCAGGACAGGAGCCTTGAACACTGAAGCTTTCTTT.

This clone was recorded once. CDR3 region: CASSLTGNTGELFF. The DNA of the CDR3 is TGTGCCAGCAGCCTCACAGGGAACACCGGGGAGCTGTTTTTT. The chain links TRBV9 to TRBJ2-2; weak D call: TRBD1 (5 bases). The CDR3 consists of 14 residues. Germline CDR1 and CDR2: SGDLS and YYNGEE. V was shortened by 4 bases and J by 1 base, with 8 bases between the two germline ends.

V gene TRBV6-5 combines with J gene TRBJ1-1, with D tentatively TRBD1 (6 bases). Germline V gene data show CDR1 as MNHEY and CDR2 as SVGAGI. V lost 4 bases and J lost 10, with 22 bases in between. This CDR3 has 15 amino acids. The CDR3 DNA reads as TGTGCCAGCAGTTCCCCGCCCGGGACAAGGCTAAGAGCTTTCTTT. Protein: CASSSPPGTRLRAFF.

The V and J genes are TRBV7-2 and TRBJ1-1; TRBD1 is a possible D gene (6 bases). Germline V CDR1 and CDR2: SGHTA, FQGNSA. Trimming left V 5 bases short and J 7 bases short, with 14 bases between. CDR3 length: 13 residues. The CDR3 bases are TGTGCCAGCAGCATCACAGGGATCGGTGAAGCTTTCTTT. Protein: CASSITGIGEAFF.

The V gene is TRBV6-6, the J gene TRBJ2-4; 7 positions agree with TRBD2. There are 12 residues in the CDR3. Germline loops: CDR1 MNHNY, CDR2 SVGAGI (reference sequence). The ends lost 5 bases at V and 5 bases at J; junction bases unmatched: 0. The CDR3 reads CASSRGENIQYF. The CDR3 nucleotides are TGTGCCAGCAGTCGGGGGGAAAACATTCAGTACTTC.

V is TRBV11-2 and J is TRBJ2-1, with TRBD1 as a possible D gene (6 bases). Trimming shortened V by 3 bases and J by 1 base, and 10 bases separated the two germline ends. CDR1 is SGHAT, CDR2 FQNNGV, per germline. CDR3 length: 15 residues. The DNA of the CDR3 is TGTGCCAGCAGCTTGATCAGGGGATCCTACAATGAGCAGTTCTTC. Translating gives CASSLIRGSYNEQFF.

V gene TRBV5-4 combines with J gene TRBJ2-6, with TRBD1 as a possible D gene (5 bases). V lost 4 bases and J 1 base, leaving 6 bases between the germline ends. The CDR3 runs 14 residues. Germline CDR1 SGHNT, CDR2 YYREEE (reference sequence). CDR3 in DNA: TGTGCCAGCAGCCCAGGGTCTGGGGCCAACGTCCTGACTTTC. It codes for CASSPGSGANVLTF.

For this clone: A junction end diverges from the germline sequence, so it may reflect a read error. The chain joins TRBV29-1 to TRBJ2-7; 8 bases are a match to TRBD1. Germline CDR1 is SQVTM and CDR2 is ANQGSEA. This CDR3 contains 14 residues. CDR3 in DNA: TGCAGCGTTCGCCCCCCTCCCCCTGGACAGGGACCTCTCTTC. This sequence encodes CSVRPPPPGQGPLF.

This chain uses TRBV28 with TRBJ1-2, with 8 bases fitting TRBD1. The trim removed 3 bases at V and 9 bases at J, leaving 12 bases unmatched. Per germline, CDR1 MDHEN and CDR2 SYDVKM. The CDR3 extends over 15 amino acids. The CDR3 protein is CASSFWRQGAVRYTF. CDR3 DNA: TGTGCCAGCAGTTTTTGGCGGCAGGGGGCGGTCCGCTACACCTTC.

J is TRBJ1-2 and V is TRBV6-5; the D gene is possibly TRBD1 (5 bases). The V gene lost 2 bases and the J gene lost 4 bases, with 11 bases spanning the gap. Germline V CDR1 and CDR2: MNHEY, SVGAGI. The CDR3 is 14 amino acids. CDR3 residues: CASSYGASGYGYTF. The CDR3 DNA is TGTGCCAGCAGTTACGGGGCGTCCGGCTATGGCTACACCTTC.

The CDR3 region has the DNA TGTGCCAGCGGGGAAGACAGGGTCTATGGCTACACCTTC. It codes for CASGEDRVYGYTF. The chain couples TRBV28 to TRBJ1-2; 7 bases map to TRBD1. The length of the CDR3 is 13 residues. The J segment lost 4 bases and the V segment lost 8 bases, leaving 7 bases of the junction unmatched. Germline V CDR1 and CDR2: MDHEN, SYDVKM.

This clone has only a few counts. This sequence joins TRBV2 and TRBJ1-6, with 7 nucleotides matching TRBD1. V lost 11 bases to trimming and J lost 9 bases; unmatched junction nucleotides: 10. CDR3 size: 13 residues. Germline lookup yields CDR1 SNHLY and CDR2 FYNNEI. CDR3 protein: CAGQDRAGSPLHF. As DNA, the CDR3 is TGTGCCGGGCAAGACAGGGCTGGTTCACCCCTCCACTTT.

The gene calls are TRBV25-1 and TRBJ2-7; TRBD1 matches at 10 bases. The V and J ends lost 8 bases and 7 bases, in that order; junction bases with no gene match: 5. CDR1 and CDR2 from the germline V gene are MGHDK and SYGVNS. This CDR3 is 12 amino acids long. DNA for the CDR3: TGTGCCAGCGACAGGGGGCACGGAGAGCAGTACTTC. Translating gives CASDRGHGEQYF.

This clone was detected once. This sequence joins TRBV11-2 and TRBJ2-1, with 12 bases aligning to TRBD2. J was trimmed by 7 bases and V by 5 bases; bases with no gene match: 6. The length of the CDR3 is 15 residues. Germline V gives CDR1 SGHAT, CDR2 FQNNGV. CDR3 nucleotides: TGTGCCAGCAGCGATCTAGCGGGGGGGCATAATGAGCAGTTCTTC. Its protein is CASSDLAGGHNEQFF.

In this sample, this clone turned up a few times. This chain links TRBV25-1 with TRBJ1-2; the D gene is possibly TRBD1 (5 bases). The CDR3 is 17 residues long. Trimming cost V 3 bases and J 10 bases, with 27 bases left between them. Germline CDR1 reads MGHDK; CDR2 reads SYGVNS. The CDR3 bases are TGTGCCAGCAGTGACCTAGTAGGGACTGGCCCCACCGCTTCCTACACCTTC. Residues: CASSDLVGTGPTASYTF.

Points on this clone: The junction does not match germline at one end; this may be a read error. The chain employs TRBV7-9 and TRBJ2-7; D call uncertain. The CDR3 totals 12 residues. Germline assignment: CDR1 SEHNR and CDR2 FQNEAQ (reference sequence). The CDR3 DNA follows: TGTTCCAGCAGCTTTGAGGTCTACGAGCAGTACTTC. This encodes CSSSFEVYEQYF.